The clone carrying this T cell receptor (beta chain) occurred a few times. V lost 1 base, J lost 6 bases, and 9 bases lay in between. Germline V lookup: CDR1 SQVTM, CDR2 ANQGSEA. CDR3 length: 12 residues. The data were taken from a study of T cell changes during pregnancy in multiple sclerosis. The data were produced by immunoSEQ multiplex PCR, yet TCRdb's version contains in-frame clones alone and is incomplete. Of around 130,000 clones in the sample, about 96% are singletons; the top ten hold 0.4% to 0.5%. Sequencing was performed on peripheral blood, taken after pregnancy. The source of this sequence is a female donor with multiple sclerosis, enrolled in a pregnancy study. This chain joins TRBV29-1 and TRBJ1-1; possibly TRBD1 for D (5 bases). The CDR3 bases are TGCAGCGTTGAAGGGGGCAAGCCTGAAGCTTTCTTT. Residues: CSVEGGKPEAFF.